Listed here are 13 T cell receptor beta chains from one sample, sequenced in a study of early T cells in non-severe SARS-CoV-2 infection (dated by TCRdb to 2020 to 2022). Library construction relied on 5' RACE. TCRdb lists the instrument as NextSeq 500. TCRdb ran its own pipeline on the public reads, namely fastp trimming at Q25 and MiXCR clone calling, and kept in-frame beta chains. CDR3 protein duplicates are merged, each entry listing the most common genes and DNA. The sample data list over 60,000 distinct CDR3 sequences, and roughly 13% of these were observed just once. The top ten constitute about 4.2% of the sample. The sample taken for sequencing was whole blood. Source of these receptors: an adult who was a healthcare worker with PCR-confirmed SARS-CoV-2 infection or an uninfected control (not recorded which).

This clonotype was detected only a few times. This chain joins TRBV7-9 and TRBJ1-5; D is perhaps TRBD1 (6 bases). The V end was cut by 5 bases, the J end by 4 bases, with 15 bases between. The CDR3 has 15 residues. The germline gives CDR1 SEHNR, CDR2 FQNEAQ (reference sequence). The DNA for the CDR3 is TGTGCCAGCAGCCAAACCGGGACAATTAATCAGCCCCAGCATTTT. This encodes CASSQTGTINQPQHF. Full variable domain (missing parts from reference TRBV7-9 and TRBJ1-5): DTGVSQNPRHKITKRGQNVTFRCDPISEHNRLYWYRQTLGQGPEFLTYFQNEAQLEKSRLLSDRFSAERPKGSFSTLEIQRTEQGDSAMYLCASSQTGTINQPQHFGDGTRLSIL.

The gene calls are TRBV30 and TRBJ2-7; no clear D. In germline, CDR1 is GTSNPN, CDR2 SVGIG (reference sequence). There are 11 residues in the CDR3. Trimming left V 4 bases short and J 3 bases short, with 7 bases between. DNA for the CDR3: TGTGCCTGGACCCCGATCTACGAGCAGTACTTC. Protein sequence: CAWTPIYEQYF.

This clonotype has just one count. Just one base apart from a much larger clone, this may be a read error. V is TRBV9 and J is TRBJ2-7; tentative D call: TRBD2 (6 bases). Germline V CDR1 and CDR2: SGDLS, YYNGEE. The CDR3 runs 14 residues. Trimming left V 7 bases short and J 3 bases short, with 17 bases between. CDR3 sequence reads: CASGPGDFHYEQYF. The CDR3 nucleotides read TGTGCCAGCGGCCCCGGGGACTTCCACTACGAGCAGTACTTC.

V usage is TRBV6-5 and J usage is TRBJ2-1, with 7 bases fitting TRBD1. Germline CDR1 and CDR2: MNHEY and SVGAGI. There are 14 residues in the CDR3. V lost 4 bases, J lost 4 bases, and 4 bases stayed unmatched. The CDR3 DNA reads TGTGCCAGCAGTTTCCAGGGACAGTACAATGAGCAGTTCTTC. As protein: CASSFQGQYNEQFF.

The rearrangement joins TRBV7-2 to TRBJ1-6, with a tentative D call TRBD1 (5 bases). CDR1 is SGHTA, CDR2 FQGNSA, per germline. CDR3 length equals 14 residues. V lost 2 bases to trimming and J lost 6 bases, with 8 bases between them. CDR3 loop: CASSLYQGNSPLHF. The CDR3 DNA follows: TGTGCCAGCAGCTTATATCAGGGTAATTCACCCCTCCACTTT.

This chain links TRBV9 with TRBJ2-3; the match to TRBD1 covers 9 bases. The germline gives CDR1 SGDLS, CDR2 YYNGEE. This CDR3 is 13 amino acids long. V lost 0 bases to trimming and J lost 10 bases; unmatched junction nucleotides: 3. The CDR3, as DNA: TGTGCCAGCAGCGTAGACAGGGGGCGTCCGCAGTATTTT. Protein sequence: CASSVDRGRPQYF.

The J gene is TRBJ2-1, the V gene TRBV18, with a tentative D call TRBD2 (6 bases). Trimming cost V 6 bases and J 4 bases, with 16 bases left between them. Germline assignment: CDR1 KGHSH and CDR2 LQKENI. This CDR3 is 15 amino acids long. In DNA form, the CDR3 reads TGTGCCAGCTCGGACGCGGGGACCGGGTACAATGAGCAGTTCTTC. Its translation is CASSDAGTGYNEQFF. Full variable domain (missing parts from reference TRBV18 and TRBJ2-1): NAGVMQNPRHLVRRRGQEARLRCSPMKGHSHVYWYRQLPEEGLKFMVYLQKENIIDESGMPKERFSAEFPKEGPSILRIQQVVRGDSAAYFCASSDAGTGYNEQFFGPGTRLTVL.

This clonotype showed up many times. V gene TRBV20-1 combines with J gene TRBJ2-7; 9 bases are shared with TRBD1. V shed 2 bases, J shed 6 bases, and the junction held 8 bases outside the gene matches. This CDR3 spans 14 amino acids. Germline-derived CDR1 and CDR2 are DFQATT and SNEGSKA (reference sequence). The CDR3 loop reads CSARMGDRVTEQYF. The CDR3 coding sequence is TGCAGTGCTAGAATGGGGGACAGGGTGACCGAGCAGTACTTC.

V usage is TRBV4-1 and J usage is TRBJ1-6, with D perhaps matching TRBD1 (5 bases). This CDR3 is 16 amino acids long. Germline V CDR1 and CDR2: MGHRA, YSYEKL. Trimming removed 1 base at V and 9 bases at J, with 16 bases between. CDR3 bases: TGCGCCAGCAGCCAAGGGCAGGGAGAGGTTGGTTCACCCCTCCACTTT. The encoded protein is CASSQGQGEVGSPLHF.

This clonotype was recorded at least ten times. J is TRBJ2-2 and V is TRBV2; no clear D gene. This CDR3 is built from 14 residues. Germline lookup yields CDR1 SNHLY and CDR2 FYNNEI. The V and J ends lost 2 bases and 3 bases respectively, with 7 bases between them. The CDR3 DNA reads as TGTGCCAGCAGTGAATTTTCGGACACCGGGGAGCTGTTTTTT. Translated: CASSEFSDTGELFF.

The chain links TRBV3-1 to TRBJ2-7; tentatively, D is TRBD1 or TRBD2 (5 bases each). The V end lost 2 bases, the J end lost 2 bases, and 7 bases lay between the germline ends. The CDR3 runs 13 residues. The germline V gene has CDR1 LGHDT and CDR2 YNNKEL (reference sequence). Here the CDR3 DNA reads TGTGCCAGCAGCCAACGGGGCACCTACGAGCAGTACTTC. It specifies CASSQRGTYEQYF.

V and J are TRBV29-1 and TRBJ1-2; D is uncertain. Trimming took 6 bases from V and 6 from J, leaving 17 bases between them. Germline CDR1 reads SQVTM; CDR2 reads ANQGSEA. The CDR3 has 13 residues. CDR3 in DNA: TGCAGCGTGGCTCCTAGGGTTAGCGATGGCTACACCTTC. Amino acid sequence: CSVAPRVSDGYTF.

This chain links TRBV9 with TRBJ2-1; a possible D gene is TRBD2 (6 bases). This CDR3 is built from 15 residues. Trimming left V 4 bases short and J 4 bases short, with 15 bases between. Per the germline V gene, CDR1 is SGDLS and CDR2 is YYNGEE. The chain's CDR3 is CASSRTGDGYNEQFF. The CDR3 nucleotides are TGTGCCAGCAGCCGGACGGGGGATGGGTACAATGAGCAGTTCTTC. The full variable domain, completed using reference TRBV9 and TRBJ2-1, is DSGVTQTPKHLITATGQRVTLRCSPRSGDLSVYWYQQSLDQGLQFLIQYYNGEERAKGNILERFSAQQFPDLHSELNLSSLELGDSALYFCASSRTGDGYNEQFFGPGTRLTVL.